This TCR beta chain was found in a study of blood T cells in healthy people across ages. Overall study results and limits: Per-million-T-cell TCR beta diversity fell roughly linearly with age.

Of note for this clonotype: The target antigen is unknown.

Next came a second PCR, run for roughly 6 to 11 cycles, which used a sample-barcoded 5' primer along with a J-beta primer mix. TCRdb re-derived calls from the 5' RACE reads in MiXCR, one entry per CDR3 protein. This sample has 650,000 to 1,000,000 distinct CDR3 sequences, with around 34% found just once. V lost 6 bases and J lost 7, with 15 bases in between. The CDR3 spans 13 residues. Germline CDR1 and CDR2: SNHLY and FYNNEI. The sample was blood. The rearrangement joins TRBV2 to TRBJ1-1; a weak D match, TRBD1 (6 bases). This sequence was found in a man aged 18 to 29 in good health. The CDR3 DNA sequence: TGTGCCAGCAGCCCCGGGGGGCTCCGTGAAGCTTTCTTT. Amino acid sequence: CASSPGGLREAFF.